The TCR beta chain under discussion was sequenced for a study of identical twins. MiXCR, applied by TCRdb to the 5' RACE reads, yields one record per CDR3 protein. The sample shows over 200,000 distinct CDR3 sequences, roughly 7.1% of them seen only once. Healthy Caucasians made up all donors. CDR1 SGHRS and CDR2 YFSETQ come from the germline V gene. J lost 3 bases, V lost 2 bases, and 5 bases had no gene match. CDR3 length: 15 amino acids. These same records also appear under a second study, on T cells expressing NK-cell markers. From that second work: Sequencing of TCR beta repertoires drew on sorted CD3+CD56+NKG2C+, CD3+CD56+NKG2C- and CD3+CD56-NKG2C+ T cells. Seven donors tested HCMV-seropositive and one tested seronegative among the eight sequenced. The same clonotypes also predominated in the CD3+CD56-NKG2C+ fraction of four donors.

Material: CD8+ T cells sorted from blood. This clonotype originated in a woman between 18 and 29 years old in good health. The chain has TRBV5-1 and TRBJ1-1; 9 positions match TRBD1. CDR3: CASSLGDRVYTEAFF. The CDR3 DNA sequence: TGCGCCAGCAGCTTAGGGGACAGGGTTTACACTGAAGCTTTCTTT. The whole variable domain, remainder taken from reference TRBV5-1 and TRBJ1-1, is KAGVTQTPRYLIKTRGQQVTLSCSPISGHRSVSWYQQTPGQGLQFLFEYFSETQRNKGNFPGRFSGRQFSNSRSEMNVSTLELGDSALYLCASSLGDRVYTEAFFGQGTRLTVV.